The 23 T cell receptor beta chains listed next were all sequenced from one sample in a study of graft-versus-host responses after intestinal transplantation. Method: immunoSEQ multiplex PCR; TCRdb's copy keeps in-frame clones and lacks some. The sample has tens of thousands of clones; around 94% are singletons. Sample: PBMCs, taken 16 days after intestinal transplant. Receptors originate from a human patient who received an intestinal transplant, so some T cells may come from the graft donor.

This chain uses TRBV29-1 with TRBJ1-2, with D tentatively TRBD1 (5 bases). This CDR3 is built from 13 residues. Trimming left V 5 bases short and J 2 bases short, with 12 bases between. Germline V gene sequence: CDR1 SQVTM, CDR2 ANQGSEA. DNA for the CDR3: TGCAGCGTTTTTTCGGGGGGGAACTATGGCTACACCTTC. This codes for CSVFSGGNYGYTF.

This sequence joins TRBV5-4 and TRBJ2-7; no clear D. The germline V gene has CDR1 SGHNT and CDR2 YYREEE (reference sequence). Trimming took off 1 base at V and 2 bases at J, with 7 bases between the two ends. This CDR3 has 13 residues. The CDR3 DNA reads as TGTGCCAGCAGCTTGAGTGGAACCTACGAGCAGTACTTC. Translation gives CASSLSGTYEQYF.

The chain combines TRBV11-2 with TRBJ2-7, with D maybe TRBD1 (5 bases). Germline lookup yields CDR1 SGHAT and CDR2 FQNNGV. The V gene lost 5 bases and the J gene lost 0 bases, with 23 bases spanning the gap. CDR3 length: 18 amino acids. The CDR3 DNA sequence: TGTGCCAGCAGCCAATTCCCCAGACGCACTGGGGCCTCCTACGAGCAGTACTTC. Translation: CASSQFPRRTGASYEQYF.

V usage is TRBV27 and J usage is TRBJ2-1, with D hard to call. Per the germline V gene, CDR1 is MNHEY and CDR2 is SMNVEV (reference sequence). This CDR3 is 14 amino acids long. The V end was cut by 2 bases, the J end by 3 bases, with 8 bases between. The CDR3 loop reads CASSLILGYNEQFF. In nucleotides, the CDR3 is TGTGCCAGCAGTTTAATCTTGGGCTACAATGAGCAGTTCTTC.

The gene calls are TRBV28 and TRBJ2-7, with D perhaps TRBD2 (5 bases). With 3 bases removed from V and 4 bases from J, the gap between germline ends came to 7 bases. Looked up from germline, CDR1 is MDHEN and CDR2 is SYDVKM. The CDR3 spans 12 residues. CDR3 DNA: TGTGCCAGCAGTTTGGGCGGGTACGAGCAGTACTTC. Protein product: CASSLGGYEQYF.

The V call is TRBV4-3, the J call TRBJ2-7, with D possibly being TRBD1 (6 bases). V was cut by 0 bases and J by 1 base, with 10 bases left in between. The CDR3 consists of 15 residues. CDR1 and CDR2 from the germline V gene are LGHNA and YSLEER. CDR3: CASSQDRDTSYEQYF. CDR3 DNA sequence: TGCGCCAGCAGCCAAGACCGGGACACTTCCTACGAGCAGTACTTC.

The chain has TRBV5-4 and TRBJ2-1; D is uncertain. In germline, CDR1 is SGHNT, CDR2 YYREEE (reference sequence). The CDR3 extends over 18 amino acids. The V end was cut by 5 bases, the J end by 0 bases, with 21 bases between. DNA for the CDR3: TGTGCCAGCAGGCCCTATTCCCCCGGTACAAACTCCTACAATGAGCAGTTCTTC. This encodes CASRPYSPGTNSYNEQFF.

The chain recombines TRBV7-3 with TRBJ2-3; maybe TRBD2 (5 bases). Trimming removed 2 bases at V and 0 bases at J, with 21 bases between. The CDR3 is made up of 19 amino acids. Germline CDR1 reads SGHTA; CDR2 reads FQGTGA. CDR3 nucleotide sequence: TGTGCCAGCAGCTTAGTTGGAGGTAGATCTTTCCCTAGCACAGATACGCAGTATTTT. It specifies CASSLVGGRSFPSTDTQYF.

V and J are TRBV27 and TRBJ2-1, with TRBD2 matching 10 bases. V dropped 10 bases and J dropped 0; count of bases not matched to a gene: 12. The CDR3 runs to 17 residues. The germline CDR1 and CDR2 sequences are MNHEY and SMNVEV (reference sequence). The CDR3: CANTEREGLSSYNEQFF. CDR3 sequence (DNA): TGTGCCAACACGGAGCGGGAGGGCCTGAGCTCCTACAATGAGCAGTTCTTC.

V gene TRBV11-2 combines with J gene TRBJ1-4, with 7 nucleotides matching TRBD1. The CDR3 totals 15 residues. V was pared by 1 base and J by 6 bases, with 5 bases of the junction left unmatched. Germline lookup yields CDR1 SGHAT and CDR2 FQNNGV. The CDR3 nucleotides are TGTGCCAGCAGCTTAGGAGGGGGCGGGCATGAAAAACTGTTTTTT. Translation: CASSLGGGGHEKLFF.

This clone was found once. This sequence joins TRBV28 and TRBJ2-7; D perhaps matches TRBD2 (5 bases). From germline, CDR1 is MDHEN and CDR2 SYDVKM. Trimming removed 2 bases from V and 4 bases from J, with 21 bases in between. The CDR3 length is 17 residues. CDR3 amino acids: CASSLELAGAAAYEQYF. The CDR3 DNA is TGTGCCAGCAGTTTAGAACTGGCGGGCGCTGCCGCGTACGAGCAGTACTTC.

As for this clone: One end of the junction does not line up with germline, which may come from a read error. This chain joins TRBV5-3 and TRBJ2-1; 7 nucleotides agree with TRBD1. TRBV5-3 is an ORF, with its function uncertain. The CDR3 consists of 13 residues. The CDR3 region has the DNA TGTGCCAGCAGCTTGGGGACAGTACGAGAGCAGTTCTTC. Residues: CASSLGTVREQFF.

The chain has TRBV27 and TRBJ1-6; 8 bases are a match to TRBD1. The CDR3 spans 15 residues. V lost 1 base and J lost 7; bases outside the gene matches: 3. CDR1 is MNHEY, CDR2 SMNVEV, per germline (reference sequence). CDR3 residues: CASSLLRQGNSPLHF. CDR3 DNA sequence: TGTGCCAGCAGTTTATTGCGACAGGGGAATTCACCCCTCCACTTT.

This clone was seen once. The genes are TRBV30 and TRBJ2-3, with D uncertain. This CDR3 comprises 14 residues. The V and J ends lost 0 bases and 1 base respectively, with 8 bases between them. The germline V gene encodes CDR1 GTSNPN and CDR2 SVGIG (reference sequence). The CDR3 bases are TGTGCCTGGAGTGTAGGAACCGGCACAGATACGCAGTATTTT. The encoded protein is CAWSVGTGTDTQYF.

The chain combines TRBV5-1 with TRBJ2-7; 10 bases map to TRBD2. This CDR3 comprises 18 residues. Trimming at V came to 0 bases and at J to 5 bases, leaving 14 bases not matched to a gene. The germline V gene has CDR1 SGHRS and CDR2 YFSETQ. This CDR3 reads CASSLAPLLAGARDEQYF. The CDR3 DNA sequence: TGCGCCAGCAGCTTGGCCCCCCTTCTAGCGGGGGCCAGGGACGAGCAGTACTTC.

The chain is built from TRBV28 and TRBJ2-1; 10 nucleotides agree with TRBD2. CDR1 and CDR2 from the germline V gene are MDHEN and SYDVKM. The CDR3 is 17 residues long. V shed 4 bases, J shed 7 bases, and the junction held 13 bases outside the gene matches. CDR3 protein: CASSSTTLGLALNEQFF. DNA of the CDR3: TGTGCCAGCAGTTCCACTACTCTGGGACTAGCGCTTAATGAGCAGTTCTTC. The complete variable domain, with remaining parts taken from reference TRBV28 and TRBJ2-1, reads DVKVTQSSRYLVKRTGEKVFLECVQDMDHENMFWYRQDPGLGLRLIYFSYDVKMKEKGDIPEGYSVSREKKERFSLILESASTNQTSMYLCASSSTTLGLALNEQFFGPGTRLTVL.

Written as DNA, the CDR3 is TGTGCCAGCAGTCCCGGGACGGGCTATGGCTACACCTTC. Protein product: CASSPGTGYGYTF. This chain connects TRBV28 to TRBJ1-2, with TRBD1 as a possible D gene (5 bases). Germline values: CDR1 MDHEN, CDR2 SYDVKM. Trimming pared 5 bases from V and 4 bases from J, leaving 11 bases between. This CDR3 contains 13 residues.

The gene calls are TRBV27 and TRBJ2-7; D might be TRBD1 or TRBD2, each matching 5 bases. Trimming pared 2 bases from V and 7 bases from J, leaving 18 bases between. The CDR3 is made up of 15 amino acids. Per germline, CDR1 MNHEY and CDR2 SMNVEV (reference sequence). The CDR3 here is CASSLMGPFWGEQYF. The CDR3, as DNA: TGTGCCAGCAGTTTAATGGGGCCGTTTTGGGGGGAGCAGTACTTC.

The genes are TRBV9 and TRBJ1-3, with TRBD1 matching 7 bases. The ends lost 3 bases at V and 4 bases at J; junction bases unmatched: 10. Germline CDR1 SGDLS, CDR2 YYNGEE. This CDR3 contains 16 residues. Here the CDR3 reads CASSAEDRVDGNTIYF. Written as DNA, the CDR3 is TGTGCCAGCAGCGCGGAAGACAGGGTGGACGGAAACACCATATATTTT.

A single count supports this clone. The chain carries TRBV5-5 and TRBJ1-4; D not certain. The CDR3 is 12 amino acids. Germline assignment: CDR1 SGHKS and CDR2 YYEKEE (reference sequence). Trimming took off 0 bases at V and 7 bases at J, with 4 bases between the two ends. This chain's CDR3 is CASSLAGEKLFF. CDR3 bases: TGTGCCAGCAGCTTGGCGGGTGAAAAACTGTTTTTT.

The chain combines TRBV4-3 with TRBJ2-3, with 11 bases identical to TRBD2. The CDR3 extends over 16 amino acids. The V gene end was trimmed by 0 bases and the J gene end by 3 bases; junction bases not matched to a gene: 2. Germline CDR1 is LGHNA and CDR2 is YSLEER. The CDR3 loop is CASSQDSSGRTDTQYF. CDR3 bases: TGCGCCAGCAGCCAAGACTCTAGCGGGAGGACAGATACGCAGTATTTT.

CDR3: CASSREGLYTEAFF. CDR3 bases: TGTGCCAGCTCTCGGGAGGGGTTGTACACTGAAGCTTTCTTT. The chain links TRBV18 to TRBJ1-1; TRBD1 is a possible D gene (5 bases). V lost 6 bases and J 3 bases, leaving 14 bases between the germline ends. The CDR3 has 14 residues. Germline V CDR1 and CDR2: KGHSH, LQKENI.

The chain couples TRBV5-1 to TRBJ2-1, with D maybe TRBD2 (6 bases). V was trimmed by 2 bases and J by 3 bases, leaving 15 bases between them. The CDR3 extends over 16 amino acids. Germline CDR1 reads SGHRS; CDR2 reads YFSETQ. CDR3 sequence: CASSFGGRYFYNEQFF. The CDR3 DNA sequence: TGCGCCAGCAGCTTCGGAGGGAGGTACTTCTACAATGAGCAGTTCTTC.